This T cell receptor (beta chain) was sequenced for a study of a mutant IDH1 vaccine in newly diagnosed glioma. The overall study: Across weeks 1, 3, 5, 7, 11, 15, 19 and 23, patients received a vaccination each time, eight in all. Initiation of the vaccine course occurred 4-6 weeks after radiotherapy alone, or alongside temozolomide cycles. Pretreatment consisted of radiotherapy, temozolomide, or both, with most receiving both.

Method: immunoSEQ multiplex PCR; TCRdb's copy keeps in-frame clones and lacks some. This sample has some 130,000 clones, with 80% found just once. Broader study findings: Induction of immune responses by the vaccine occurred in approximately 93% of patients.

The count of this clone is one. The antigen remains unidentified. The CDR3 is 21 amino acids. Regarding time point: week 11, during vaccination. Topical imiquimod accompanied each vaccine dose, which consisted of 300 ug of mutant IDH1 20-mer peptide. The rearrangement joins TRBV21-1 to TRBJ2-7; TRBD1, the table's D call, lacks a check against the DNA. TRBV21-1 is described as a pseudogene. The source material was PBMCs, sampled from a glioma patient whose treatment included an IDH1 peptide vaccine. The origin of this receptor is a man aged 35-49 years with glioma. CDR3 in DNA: TGTGCCAGCAGCAAAAAGCGACACTCAAACCAGGGGGCCTTACTCGGCTACGAGCAGTACTTC. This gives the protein CASSKKRHSNQGALLGYEQYF.